This TCR beta chain was identified in a study of cytomegalovirus exposure and HLA in healthy donors. At the time of sampling, donors were nominally healthy, though unrecorded immune exposures were likely. In the PCR, 60 Vbeta and 13 Jbeta primers were used. Profiling relied on immunoSEQ multiplex PCR, and the TCRdb table lists in-frame clones only, not all of them. Counted here are 100,000 to 150,000 clones, roughly 84% occurring once; the ten biggest clones make up around 3%. In its sample, this clone was seen a few times. Its target is not known. V lost 7 bases, J lost 2 bases, and 15 bases lay in between. The CDR3 runs 15 residues. The germline V gene has CDR1 ENHRY and CDR2 SYGVKD. Study-wide findings and caveats: Versus the approximately 670-donor mean, an Asian-associated ancestry cluster reportedly showed fewer N-insertions in a later analysis. In vitro, a few CMV-associated chains proved specific for CMV antigens. The classifier was said to identify cytomegalovirus status with high specificity and sensitivity.

The receptor was isolated from a woman aged 18-35 years in good health and CMV-seropositive. The rearrangement uses TRBV10-3 and TRBJ1-3; TRBD1 might be the D (5 bases). Sequenced material: PBMCs. CDR3 in amino acids: CAITPDILPGNTIYF. DNA for the CDR3: TGTGCCATCACCCCGGACATATTACCTGGAAACACCATATATTTT.